Listed below are T cell receptor beta chains from one sample, sequenced in a study of OX40 agonist ivuxolimab in advanced cancers. The repertoire was sequenced with immunoSEQ multiplex PCR; TCRdb's copy has only in-frame clones and lacks some. The sample lists more than 85,000 clones, 91% occurring once. Here the sequenced sample was CD4+ or CD8+ T cells sorted from blood, taken in a trial of the OX40 agonist ivuxolimab. These receptors came from an adult with an advanced solid tumor such as melanoma, head and neck, liver or kidney cancer. Both conserved end residues are part of each CDR3. The order of the fields is D gene, V gene, J gene, clone size, CDR3 DNA, CDR3 protein. The D gene is left open where the match is weak. Part of the rows lack a size; the others show once, few, many or a class for expanded clones.

TRBD1	TRBV6-5	TRBJ2-1	-	TGTGCCAGCAGAGCCGGGACAGGGGGCTTTGAGCAGTTCTTC	CASRAGTGGFEQFF
TRBD2	TRBV10-2	TRBJ2-5	-	TGCGCCAGCGGGGGACTAGCGGGAGCGGGTGAGACCCAGTACTTC	CASGGLAGAGETQYF
TRBD2	TRBV29-1	TRBJ2-5	-	TGCAGCGTGAGGACTAGCGGAGGTCGGGAGACCCAGTACTTC	CSVRTSGGRETQYF
-	TRBV28	TRBJ2-1	-	TGTGCCAGCAGTTTTTACAATGAGCAGTTCTTC	CASSFYNEQFF
-	TRBV23-1	TRBJ2-1	once	TGCGCCAGCAGTTCACTATCGCGGGGCTCCTACAATGAGCAGTTCTTC	CASSSLSRGSYNEQFF
TRBD1	TRBV2	TRBJ2-7	-	TGTGCCAGCAAGCCCCCTACCGGGACAGGCCCCTACGAGCAGTACTTC	CASKPPTGTGPYEQYF
TRBD2	TRBV7-9	TRBJ2-2	once	TGTGCCAGCAGCTTCGCTAGCGGGAAATACCCCGGGGAGCTGTTTTTT	CASSFASGKYPGELFF
TRBD1	TRBV7-3	TRBJ1-5	-	TGTGCCAGCAGCTTAGAGTTCGGGACAGAGGCATTTTTGAGCAATCAGCCCCAGCATTTT	CASSLEFGTEAFLSNQPQHF
-	TRBV6-1	TRBJ1-1	-	TGTGCCAGCAGAAATATTGACAGGAACACTGAAGCTTTCTTT	CASRNIDRNTEAFF
-	TRBV7-9	TRBJ1-4	-	TGTGCCAGCAGCATTACAGGATGGGGTGAAAAACTGTTTTTT	CASSITGWGEKLFF
TRBD2	TRBV6-5	TRBJ2-7	-	TGTGCCAGCAGTTACGAGGCTAGCGGGAACGAGCAGTACTTC	CASSYEASGNEQYF
TRBD2	TRBV4-1	TRBJ2-1	once	TGCGCCAGCAGCCAAGATCCCCCTAGCGGGAGTCGTAATGAGCAGTTCTTC	CASSQDPPSGSRNEQFF
-	TRBV28	TRBJ2-2	-	TGTGCCAGCCTAGAGATTGGCAACCTGGCCGGGGAGCTGTTTTTT	CASLEIGNLAGELFF
-	TRBV7-9	TRBJ2-7	-	TGTGCCAGCAGCTTAGACCTCTACGAGCAGTACTTC	CASSLDLYEQYF
-	TRBV7-9	TRBJ2-5	-	TGTGCCAGCAGCTTAGGTGGGGGAGACCAGTACTTC	CASSLGGGDQYF
-	TRBV18	TRBJ1-3	-	TGTGCCAGCTCACCGGGATTAAGGGGTTTCTCTGGAAACACCATATATTTT	CASSPGLRGFSGNTIYF
-	TRBV11-1	TRBJ2-1	once	TGTGCCAGCAGCTTAGTCGTTTACAATGAGCAGTTCTTC	CASSLVVYNEQFF
-	TRBV6-1	TRBJ1-5	-	TGTGCCAGCAGTGCCCAGGATAGCAATCAGCCCCAGCATTTT	CASSAQDSNQPQHF
TRBD2	TRBV11-1	TRBJ2-1	-	TGTGCCAGCAGCTTAAGCGGAGCGGGAGGGGGGCTCAATGAGCAGTTCTTC	CASSLSGAGGGLNEQFF
-	TRBV15	TRBJ2-3	few	TGTGCCACCAGCGCCGGGTCCTACGTTGCAGATACGCAGTATTTT	CATSAGSYVADTQYF
-	TRBV7-9	TRBJ2-5	-	TGTGCCAGCAGCCGCCCAGGGCGGGACCTCCAAGAGACCCAGTACTTC	CASSRPGRDLQETQYF
-	TRBV7-6	TRBJ2-7	-	TGTGCCAGCAGCTTATCCGGGGACGCCTACGAGCAGTACTTC	CASSLSGDAYEQYF
-	TRBV19	TRBJ2-7	-	TGTGCCAGTAGTCTGCGGACGGGACCGAGCTCCTACGAGCAGTACTTC	CASSLRTGPSSYEQYF
TRBD2	TRBV5-1	TRBJ2-1	-	TGCGCCAGCAGCTTGGTTAGCGGGAGAGCAAATGAGCAGTTCTTC	CASSLVSGRANEQFF
TRBD2	TRBV4-3	TRBJ2-3	-	TGCGCCAGCAGCCAAGGCGGGAGTTGGACAGATACGCAGTATTTT	CASSQGGSWTDTQYF
-	TRBV2	TRBJ2-3	-	TGTGCCAGCAGTGGGGGGCTCACAGATACGCAGTATTTT	CASSGGLTDTQYF
TRBD2	TRBV28	TRBJ2-1	-	TGTGCCAGCAGCAGGACTAGCGGGAGCTACAATGAGCAGTTCTTC	CASSRTSGSYNEQFF
TRBD1	TRBV11-2	TRBJ2-3	-	TGTGCCAGCAGCCTTAGGAGGACAGGCGAAAATACGCAGTATTTT	CASSLRRTGENTQYF
-	TRBV11-3	TRBJ1-1	-	TGTGCCAGCAGCTTGACGGGGCACGGCACTGAAGCTTTCTTT	CASSLTGHGTEAFF
-	TRBV19	TRBJ1-1	few	TGTGCCAGTAGTGGGGCCCGGGACTGGGACACTGAAGCTTTCTTT	CASSGARDWDTEAFF
-	TRBV29-1	TRBJ1-2	-	TGCAGCGCCTCCAGATCTAACTATGGCTACACCTTC	CSASRSNYGYTF
TRBD1	TRBV4-3	TRBJ1-4	-	TGCGCCAGCAGCCGAAACCCGAGACAGGGTGATGAAAAACTGTTTTTT	CASSRNPRQGDEKLFF
-	TRBV11-2	TRBJ1-3	-	TGTGCCAGCAGCTTAGTAAAGGGACGGTCTGGAAACACCATATATTTT	CASSLVKGRSGNTIYF
-	TRBV7-8	TRBJ2-3	-	TGTGCCAGCAGCTTATATCCGAAGGGGGTCTCCGCGGATACGCAGTATTTT	CASSLYPKGVSADTQYF
TRBD1	TRBV30	TRBJ1-5	-	TGTGCCTGGAGGGGACAGTTCAATCAGCCCCAGCATTTT	CAWRGQFNQPQHF
-	TRBV7-2	TRBJ2-7	-	TGTGCCAGCAGCTTAGACAGGGTCAACGAGCAGTACTTC	CASSLDRVNEQYF
-	TRBV5-4	TRBJ2-2	-	TGTGCCAGCAGCTTTGGCATCGGCACGAACACCGGGGAGCTGTTTTTT	CASSFGIGTNTGELFF
TRBD2	TRBV10-2	TRBJ2-7	-	TGCGCCAGCAATTGGAGGCGGGAGGGATTGGAGCAGTACTTC	CASNWRREGLEQYF
-	TRBV7-2	TRBJ2-2	once	TGTGCCAGCAGCCCAGGGTCCGGGACTAACACCGGGGAGCTGTTTTTT	CASSPGSGTNTGELFF
-	TRBV4-3	TRBJ1-1	-	TGCGCCAGCAGCCTGATCGGGACGGTTGGAACTGAAGCTTTCTTT	CASSLIGTVGTEAFF
-	TRBV7-9	TRBJ2-6	-	TGTGCCAGCATGATGGGGTTCGGGGCCAACGTCCTGACTTTC	CASMMGFGANVLTF
TRBD2	TRBV15	TRBJ2-1	-	TGTGCCACCAGAGCCCCCAGCGGGAGAGGGGACAATGAGCAGTTCTTC	CATRAPSGRGDNEQFF
TRBD2	TRBV19	TRBJ2-3	-	TGTGCCAGTAGTCCCCTCCAGGGTGCGGGAGGCACAGATACGCAGTATTTT	CASSPLQGAGGTDTQYF
-	TRBV6-1	TRBJ1-2	once	TGTGCCAGCAGTGAAGCAGGGGCAGGGCTCGGCTACACCTTC	CASSEAGAGLGYTF
-	TRBV27	TRBJ2-5	-	TGTGCCAGCAGTCGTCAGGGTGGTGGGGAGCAGTACTTC	CASSRQGGGEQYF
-	TRBV7-2	TRBJ2-7	-	TGTGCCAGCAGCTTCGGACAGACCACCTACGAGCAGTACTTC	CASSFGQTTYEQYF
TRBD1	TRBV6-1	TRBJ2-7	-	TGTGCCAGCAGGGAACACGGTGGACAGGCGAGCTCCTACGAGCAGTACTTC	CASREHGGQASSYEQYF
-	TRBV11-2	TRBJ2-7	-	TGTGCCAGCAGCTCCCTGCGGGTTGGCGAGCAGTACTTC	CASSSLRVGEQYF
-	TRBV2	TRBJ2-7	few	TGTGCCAGCAGGGAGTCCGGGGCGGGACGCTCCTACGAGCAGTACTTC	CASRESGAGRSYEQYF
TRBD1	TRBV25-1	TRBJ2-2	-	TGTGCCAGCAGCCCCTCTCAGGGGGCTTGGGGCGGGGAGCTGTTTTTT	CASSPSQGAWGGELFF
TRBD1	TRBV19	TRBJ2-1	-	TGTGCCAGTAGTCTGGACAGGGGCGAAGGTGAGCAGTTCTTC	CASSLDRGEGEQFF
TRBD1	TRBV6-5	TRBJ1-3	-	TGTGCCAGCAGTTCAATAGGACAGGGTCCAAACACCATATATTTT	CASSSIGQGPNTIYF
-	TRBV28	TRBJ2-3	-	TGTGCCAGCAGCAATCCGACTTCAATAGGGACGCAGTATTTT	CASSNPTSIGTQYF
-	TRBV5-5	TRBJ1-1	once	TGTGCCAGCAGCCGGGGAGGGGACCTTGAAGCTTTCTTT	CASSRGGDLEAFF